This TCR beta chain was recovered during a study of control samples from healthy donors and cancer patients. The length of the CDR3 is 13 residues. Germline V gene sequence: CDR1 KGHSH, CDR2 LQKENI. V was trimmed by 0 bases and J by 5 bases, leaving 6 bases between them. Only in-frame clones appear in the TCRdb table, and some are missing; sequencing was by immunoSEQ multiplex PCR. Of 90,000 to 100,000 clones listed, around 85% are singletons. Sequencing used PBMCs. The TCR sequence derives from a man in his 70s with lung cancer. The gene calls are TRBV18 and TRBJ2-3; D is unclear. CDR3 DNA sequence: TGTGCCAGCTCACCACCGGTACGAGATACGCAGTATTTT. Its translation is CASSPPVRDTQYF.